Included here is one TCR beta chain sequence, with context. Its target is not known. Peripheral blood was drawn, ten milliliters per donor. The sample is drawn from a study of blood T cells in healthy people across ages. Points from the study as a whole: Older age went with lower TCR beta diversity per million T cells, in a roughly linear way.

Together with a sample-barcoded 5' primer, a J-beta primer mix was included in a second PCR lasting about 6 to 11 cycles. Every cDNA molecule carried a tag from a template-switch adaptor bearing 12 random nucleotides. Using its own MiXCR run on the 5' RACE reads, TCRdb lists one record per CDR3 protein. The sample has roughly 1.9 million distinct CDR3 sequences, around 40% seen once; the top ten hold 20% to 25%. This clonotype originated in a human donor in good health. Sequenced input: blood.

As DNA, the CDR3 is TGCAGTGCTAGGGAGACAGGAGGAAGTGAAAAACTGTTTTTT. It is translated as CSARETGGSEKLFF. This sequence joins TRBV20-1 and TRBJ1-4, with D possibly matching TRBD1 (6 bases). CDR1 is DFQATT and CDR2 is SNEGSKA in the germline V gene (reference sequence). This CDR3 is 14 amino acids long. V lost 3 bases and J lost 7, with 15 bases in between.